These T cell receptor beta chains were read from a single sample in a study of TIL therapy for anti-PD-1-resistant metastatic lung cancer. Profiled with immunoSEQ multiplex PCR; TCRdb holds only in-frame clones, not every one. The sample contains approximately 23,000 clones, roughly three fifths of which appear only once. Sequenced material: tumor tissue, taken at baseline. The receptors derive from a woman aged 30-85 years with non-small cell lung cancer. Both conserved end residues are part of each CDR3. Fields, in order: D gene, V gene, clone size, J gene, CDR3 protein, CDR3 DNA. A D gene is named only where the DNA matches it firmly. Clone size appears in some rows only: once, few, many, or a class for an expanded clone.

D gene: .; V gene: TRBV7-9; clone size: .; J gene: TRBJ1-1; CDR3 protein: CASSLDSGGPSNTEAFF; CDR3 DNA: TGTGCCAGCAGCTTAGACTCCGGGGGGCCTTCTAACACTGAAGCTTTCTTT
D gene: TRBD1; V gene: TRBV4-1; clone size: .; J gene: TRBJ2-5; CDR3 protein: CASSPTGGGETQYF; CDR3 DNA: TGCGCCAGCAGCCCGACAGGGGGTGGTGAGACCCAGTACTTC
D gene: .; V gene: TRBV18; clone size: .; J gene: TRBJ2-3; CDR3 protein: CASSPVGDTQYF; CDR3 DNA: TGTGCCAGCTCACCAGTTGGCGATACGCAGTATTTT
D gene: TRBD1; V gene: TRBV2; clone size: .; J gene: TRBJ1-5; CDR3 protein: CATQGAQGQPQHF; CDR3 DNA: TGTGCCACCCAGGGGGCGCAGGGTCAGCCCCAGCATTTT
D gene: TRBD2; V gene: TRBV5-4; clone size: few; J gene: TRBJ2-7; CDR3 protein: CASSQGGLASSYEQYF; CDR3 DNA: TGTGCCAGCAGCCAAGGGGGACTAGCGAGCTCCTACGAGCAGTACTTC
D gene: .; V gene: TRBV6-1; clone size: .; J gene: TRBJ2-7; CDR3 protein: CASTPRYEQYF; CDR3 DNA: TGTGCCAGCACCCCTCGCTACGAGCAGTACTTC
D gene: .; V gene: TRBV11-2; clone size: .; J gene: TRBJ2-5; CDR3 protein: CASSLGPSETQYF; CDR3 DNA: TGTGCCAGCAGCTTAGGCCCCTCTGAGACCCAGTACTTC
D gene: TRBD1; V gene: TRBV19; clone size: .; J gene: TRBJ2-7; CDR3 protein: CASADRAYEQYF; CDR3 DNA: TGTGCCAGTGCGGACAGGGCGTACGAGCAGTACTTC
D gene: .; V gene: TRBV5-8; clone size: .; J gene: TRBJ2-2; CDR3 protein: CASSLGLASNTGELFF; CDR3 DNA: TGTGCCAGCAGCTTGGGGCTAGCGTCGAACACCGGGGAGCTGTTTTTT
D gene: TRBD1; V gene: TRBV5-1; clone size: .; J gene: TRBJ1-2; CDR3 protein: CASSPDRGIEGYTF; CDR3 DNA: TGCGCCAGCAGCCCGGACAGGGGAATAGAGGGCTACACCTTC
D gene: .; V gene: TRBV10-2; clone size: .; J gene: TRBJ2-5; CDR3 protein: CASSEGDETQYF; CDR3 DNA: TGCGCCAGCAGTGAAGGGGACGAGACCCAGTACTTC
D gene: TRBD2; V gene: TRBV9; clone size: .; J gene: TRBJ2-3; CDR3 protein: CASSITSGRATDTQYF; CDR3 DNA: TGTGCCAGCAGCATAACTAGCGGGAGGGCTACAGATACGCAGTATTTT
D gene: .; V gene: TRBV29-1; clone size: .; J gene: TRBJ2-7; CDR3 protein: CSVRGDDPYEQYF; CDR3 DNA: TGCAGCGTCAGGGGGGACGACCCCTACGAGCAGTACTTC
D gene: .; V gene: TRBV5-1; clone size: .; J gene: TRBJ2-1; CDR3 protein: CASSSQGPSNEQFF; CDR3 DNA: TGCGCCAGCAGCTCCCAAGGACCCAGCAATGAGCAGTTCTTC
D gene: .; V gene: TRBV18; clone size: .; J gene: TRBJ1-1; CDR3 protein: CASSRQGNTEAFF; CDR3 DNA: TGTGCCAGCTCCCGGCAAGGGAACACTGAAGCTTTCTTT
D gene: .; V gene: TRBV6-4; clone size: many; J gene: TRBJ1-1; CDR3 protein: CASSALAGAEAFF; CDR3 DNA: TGTGCCAGCAGTGCCTTAGCGGGGGCTGAAGCTTTCTTT
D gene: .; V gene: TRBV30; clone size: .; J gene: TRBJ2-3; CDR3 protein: CAWSFSTDTQYF; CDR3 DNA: TGTGCCTGGAGTTTTAGCACAGATACGCAGTATTTT
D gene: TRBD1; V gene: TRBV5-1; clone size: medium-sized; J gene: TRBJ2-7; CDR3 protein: CASSLAGTGREQYF; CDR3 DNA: TGCGCCAGCAGCTTGGCCGGGACAGGGCGCGAGCAGTACTTC
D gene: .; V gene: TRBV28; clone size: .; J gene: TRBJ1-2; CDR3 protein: CASSTPGLIQGYTF; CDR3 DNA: TGTGCCAGCAGCACCCCCGGGCTCATTCAAGGCTACACCTTC
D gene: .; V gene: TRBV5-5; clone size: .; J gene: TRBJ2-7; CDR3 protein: CASSSRRDNYEQYF; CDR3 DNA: TGTGCCAGCAGCTCACGCCGGGACAACTACGAGCAGTACTTC
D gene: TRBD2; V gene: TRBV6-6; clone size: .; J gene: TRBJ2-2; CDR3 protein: CASSSQRERTGELFF; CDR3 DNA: TGTGCCAGCAGTAGCCAGCGGGAGAGGACCGGGGAGCTGTTTTTT
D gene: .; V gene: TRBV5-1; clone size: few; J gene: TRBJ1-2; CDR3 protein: CASSSLEELNGYTF; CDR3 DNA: TGCGCCAGCAGCTCCCTGGAGGAGTTGAATGGCTACACCTTC
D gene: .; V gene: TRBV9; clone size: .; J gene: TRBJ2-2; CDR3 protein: CASSVINGELFF; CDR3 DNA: TGTGCCAGCAGCGTAATCAACGGGGAGCTGTTTTTT
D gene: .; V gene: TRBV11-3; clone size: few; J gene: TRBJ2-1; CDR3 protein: CASSFLSNEQFF; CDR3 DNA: TGTGCCAGCAGCTTTTTGTCGAATGAGCAGTTCTTC
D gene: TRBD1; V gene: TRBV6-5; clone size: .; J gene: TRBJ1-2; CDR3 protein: CASNSGQGALYGYTF; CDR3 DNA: TGTGCCAGCAATTCGGGACAGGGGGCATTGTATGGCTACACCTTC
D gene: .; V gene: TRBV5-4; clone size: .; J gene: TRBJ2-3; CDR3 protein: CASSRDATDTQYF; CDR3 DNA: TGTGCCAGCAGCAGGGACGCAACAGATACGCAGTATTTT
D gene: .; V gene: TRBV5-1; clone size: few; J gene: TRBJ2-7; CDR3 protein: CASSLPAYEQYF; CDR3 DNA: TGCGCCAGCAGCTTACCAGCCTACGAGCAGTACTTC
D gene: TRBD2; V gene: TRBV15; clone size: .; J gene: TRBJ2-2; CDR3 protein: CATSRDGARVGNSLAAKITGELFF; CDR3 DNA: TGTGCCACCAGCAGAGATGGTGCGAGAGTCGGCAACTCACTAGCGGCAAAAATAACCGGGGAGCTGTTTTTT
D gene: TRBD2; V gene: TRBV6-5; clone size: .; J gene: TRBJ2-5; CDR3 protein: CASSYSGGRAQETQYF; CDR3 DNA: TGTGCCAGCAGTTACTCGGGCGGGAGGGCCCAAGAGACCCAGTACTTC
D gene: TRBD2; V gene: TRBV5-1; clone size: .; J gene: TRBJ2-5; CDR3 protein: CASSKQGTSGSGETQYF; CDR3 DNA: TGCGCCAGCAGCAAGCAGGGGACTAGCGGGAGTGGGGAGACCCAGTACTTC
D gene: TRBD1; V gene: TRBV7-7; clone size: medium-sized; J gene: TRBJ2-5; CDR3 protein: CASSFVTGGLETQYF; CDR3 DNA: TGTGCCAGCAGCTTCGTGACAGGGGGCTTGGAGACCCAGTACTTC
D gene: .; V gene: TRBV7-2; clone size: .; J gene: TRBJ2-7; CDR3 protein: CASSLSLLGYYEQYF; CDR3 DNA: TGTGCCAGCAGCTTATCCCTACTGGGGTACTACGAGCAGTACTTC
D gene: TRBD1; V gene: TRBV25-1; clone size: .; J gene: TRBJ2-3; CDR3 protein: CASSDLPNRGWGTDTQYF; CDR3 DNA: TGTGCCAGCAGTGATCTTCCCAACAGGGGATGGGGCACAGATACGCAGTATTTT
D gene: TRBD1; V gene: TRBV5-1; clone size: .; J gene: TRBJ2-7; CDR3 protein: CATRRTGRYEQYF; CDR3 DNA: TGCGCCACCCGCCGGACAGGGCGCTACGAGCAGTACTTC
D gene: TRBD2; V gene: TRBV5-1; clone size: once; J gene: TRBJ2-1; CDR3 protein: CASSPQNAGTSNLNEQFF; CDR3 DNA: TGCGCCAGCAGCCCGCAGAATGCCGGGACTAGCAACCTCAATGAGCAGTTCTTC
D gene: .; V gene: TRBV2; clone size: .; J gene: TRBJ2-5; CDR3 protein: CASSRQQETQYF; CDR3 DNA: TGTGCCAGCAGTCGACAGCAAGAGACCCAGTACTTC
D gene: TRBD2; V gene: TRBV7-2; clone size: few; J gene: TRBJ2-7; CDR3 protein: CASSSPGLAGAEQYF; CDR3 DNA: TGTGCCAGCAGCTCACCCGGACTAGCGGGAGCCGAGCAGTACTTC
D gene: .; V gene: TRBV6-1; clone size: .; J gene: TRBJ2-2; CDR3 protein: CASRAGSNTGELFF; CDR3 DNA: TGTGCCAGCAGGGCGGGATCTAACACCGGGGAGCTGTTTTTT
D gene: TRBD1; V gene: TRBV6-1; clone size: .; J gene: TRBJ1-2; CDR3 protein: CASSEGQNYGYTF; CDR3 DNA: TGTGCCAGCAGCGAGGGACAGAACTATGGCTACACCTTC
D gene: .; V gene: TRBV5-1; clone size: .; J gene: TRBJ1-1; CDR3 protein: CASSIEGLGTEAFF; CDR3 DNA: TGCGCCAGCAGCATAGAGGGACTGGGCACTGAAGCTTTCTTT
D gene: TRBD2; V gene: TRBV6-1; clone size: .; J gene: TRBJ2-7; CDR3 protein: CASRPTGGDGEQYF; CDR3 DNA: TGTGCCAGCCGGCCCACGGGGGGTGACGGCGAGCAGTACTTC
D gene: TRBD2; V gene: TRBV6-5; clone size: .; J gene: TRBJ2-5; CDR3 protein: CATCSTRTSRETQYF; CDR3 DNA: TGTGCCACATGCAGTACCCGGACTAGTCGGGAGACCCAGTACTTC
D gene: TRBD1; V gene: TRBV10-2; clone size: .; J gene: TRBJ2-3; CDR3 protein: CASSESDRGLTDTQYF; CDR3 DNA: TGCGCCAGCAGTGAGTCGGACAGGGGGCTTACAGATACGCAGTATTTT
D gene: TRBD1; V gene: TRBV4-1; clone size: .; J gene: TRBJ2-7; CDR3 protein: CASSQETGGTYEQYF; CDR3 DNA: TGCGCCAGCAGCCAAGAGACAGGGGGAACCTACGAGCAGTACTTC
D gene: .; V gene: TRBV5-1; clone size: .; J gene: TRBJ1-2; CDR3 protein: CASSPEAANYGYTF; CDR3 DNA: TGCGCCAGCAGCCCCGAGGCGGCGAACTATGGCTACACCTTC
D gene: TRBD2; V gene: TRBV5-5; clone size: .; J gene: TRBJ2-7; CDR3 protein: CASSFGPGGITYEQYF; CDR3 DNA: TGTGCCAGCAGCTTCGGACCGGGAGGCATCACCTACGAGCAGTACTTC
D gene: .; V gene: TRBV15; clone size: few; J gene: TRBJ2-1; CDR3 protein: CATSSSPGTRDNEQFF; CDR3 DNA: TGTGCCACCAGCTCTTCCCCCGGGACGCGTGACAATGAGCAGTTCTTC
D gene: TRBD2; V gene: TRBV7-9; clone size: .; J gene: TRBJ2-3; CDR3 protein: CASSSKRLAGVDTQYF; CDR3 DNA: TGTGCCAGCAGCTCTAAGAGGCTAGCGGGGGTTGATACGCAGTATTTT
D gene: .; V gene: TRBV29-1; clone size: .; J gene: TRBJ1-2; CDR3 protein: CSLGQTDGYTF; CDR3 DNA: TGCAGCCTGGGACAAACTGATGGCTACACCTTC
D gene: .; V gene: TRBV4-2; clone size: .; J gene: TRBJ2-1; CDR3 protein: CASSQDSSSYNEQFF; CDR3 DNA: TGTGCCAGCAGCCAAGACTCAAGCTCCTACAATGAGCAGTTCTTC
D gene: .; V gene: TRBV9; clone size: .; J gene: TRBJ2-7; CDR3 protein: CASSGGPGASYEQYF; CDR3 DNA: TGTGCCAGCAGCGGGGGACCTGGGGCCTCCTACGAGCAGTACTTC
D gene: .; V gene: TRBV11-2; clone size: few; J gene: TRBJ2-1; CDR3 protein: CASSLQGYNEQFF; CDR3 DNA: TGTGCCAGCAGCTTACAGGGTTACAATGAGCAGTTCTTC
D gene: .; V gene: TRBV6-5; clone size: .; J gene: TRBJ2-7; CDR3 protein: CASSWTFSYEQYF; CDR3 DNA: TGTGCCAGCAGCTGGACTTTCTCCTACGAGCAGTACTTC
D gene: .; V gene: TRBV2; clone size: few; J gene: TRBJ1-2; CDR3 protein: CASTETNYGYTF; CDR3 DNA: TGTGCCAGCACTGAGACTAACTATGGCTACACCTTC
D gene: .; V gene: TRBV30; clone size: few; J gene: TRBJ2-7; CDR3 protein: CAWSARDWGEQYF; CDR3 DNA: TGTGCCTGGAGTGCGAGAGACTGGGGCGAGCAGTACTTC